The entry below gives a single TCR beta chain sequence along with its context. Its antigen remains unknown. The CDR3 covers 15 residues. The germline V gene encodes CDR1 SGHTA and CDR2 FQGNSA. Trimming took 5 bases from V and 7 from J, leaving 17 bases between them. These data come from a study of CD8 T cells in ankylosing spondylitis. TCRdb fed the 5' RACE reads into MiXCR, producing one record per CDR3 protein. Of about 160,000 distinct CDR3 sequences in the sample, approximately 20% were seen once. Findings of the study overall: Disease-linked clones were reportedly significantly enriched in matched ankylosing spondylitis synovial fluid.

The V call is TRBV7-2, the J call TRBJ2-2; the D is unclear. The sequencing input was blood, either unsorted or a sorted T cell fraction (not recorded which). The TCR originated in a male donor with ankylosing spondylitis or in good health (not recorded which). CDR3 protein: CASSPRVGKGGELFF. The CDR3, as DNA: TGTGCCAGCAGCCCCAGAGTAGGAAAAGGCGGGGAGCTGTTTTTT.